A selection of T cell receptor beta chains follows, all from one sample in a study of CD8 T cells in ankylosing spondylitis. TCRdb re-analysed the 5' RACE reads in MiXCR, keeping a single row per CDR3 protein. The sample has 150,000 to 250,000 distinct CDR3 sequences; roughly 13% are singletons. Sequences were obtained from blood, either unsorted or a sorted T cell fraction (not recorded which). The receptors come from a male donor with ankylosing spondylitis or in good health (not recorded which). Each CDR3 is given with its conserved first and last residue. The D gene is left open where the match is weak. Not all rows give a size; the values are once, few, many and, for expanded clones, a class.

clone size | J gene | D gene | V gene | CDR3 DNA | CDR3 protein
few | TRBJ2-7 | TRBD2 | TRBV29-1 | TGCAGCGTTGCGGGCGGGAGGGGCTCATACGAGCAGTACTTC | CSVAGGRGSYEQYF
- | TRBJ1-1 | - | TRBV10-3 | TGTGCCATCAGGGGACGGGAAAACACTGAAGCTTTCTTT | CAIRGRENTEAFF
few | TRBJ1-4 | TRBD1 | TRBV12-3/TRBV12-4 | TGTGCCTCCAAGACAGGGAGCGGTGAAAAACTGTTTTTT | CASKTGSGEKLFF
few | TRBJ2-7 | - | TRBV4-1 | TGCGCCAGCAGCCAAGAGGTCGCCAGGGGCTGGGAGCAGTACTTC | CASSQEVARGWEQYF
- | TRBJ1-4 | - | TRBV12-3/TRBV12-4 | TGTGCCAGCCGACAGAATAATAATGAAAAACTGTTTTTT | CASRQNNNEKLFF
many | TRBJ2-1 | TRBD2 | TRBV29-1 | TGCAGCACCGGGGGGGCCAAGCAGTTCTTC | CSTGGAKQFF
- | TRBJ2-2 | - | TRBV5-6 | TGTGCCAGCAGCTTGGGATCACTAACCGGGGAGCTGTTTTTT | CASSLGSLTGELFF
- | TRBJ2-7 | TRBD2 | TRBV5-4 | TGTGCCAGCAGCCCAGGGACTAGCGGGGCCTCCTACGAGCAGTACTTC | CASSPGTSGASYEQYF
many | TRBJ1-5 | TRBD1 | TRBV27 | TGTGCCAGCAACCCTACAGGGGGGGTCAATCAGCCCCAGCATTTT | CASNPTGGVNQPQHF
- | TRBJ2-1 | - | TRBV3-1 | TGTGGCACCCTGTCCTACAATGAGCAGTTCTTC | CGTLSYNEQFF
few | TRBJ2-5 | - | TRBV7-2 | TGTGCCAGCAGCTTAGCGATCGGACAGAGAGAGACCCAGTACTTC | CASSLAIGQRETQYF
many | TRBJ2-3 | - | TRBV12-3/TRBV12-4 | TGTGCCAGCGGGTTTGGGTCAGATACGCAGTATTTT | CASGFGSDTQYF
few | TRBJ2-7 | TRBD2 | TRBV2 | TGTGCCAGCAGTGGACTAGCGGGAGACTACGAGCAGTACTTC | CASSGLAGDYEQYF
- | TRBJ2-2 | - | TRBV7-9 | TGTGCCAGCAGCTCACCGACAGGGAACACCGGGGAGCTGTTTTTT | CASSSPTGNTGELFF
- | TRBJ2-3 | TRBD2 | TRBV7-2 | TGTGCCAGCACCCTACACCGGGAGACTAGCGGGGGGGCTGGGCAGTATTTT | CASTLHRETSGGAGQYF
few | TRBJ1-5 | TRBD1 | TRBV2 | TGTGCCAGCAGTGTTCACAGGGGGCGCGTGGATCAGCCCCAGCATTTT | CASSVHRGRVDQPQHF
few | TRBJ2-5 | - | TRBV2 | TGTGCCAGCAGTGAAGAGAGGGGGGGCGGTCAAGAGACCCAGTACTTC | CASSEERGGGQETQYF
- | TRBJ2-3 | - | TRBV3-1 | TGTGCCAGCAGCCAAGAGAAGGGCCCTTACACAGATACGCAGTATTTT | CASSQEKGPYTDTQYF
few | TRBJ2-1 | - | TRBV9 | TGTGCCAGCAGCCCCATAGGCAGGGTTCAGGATGAGCAGTTCTTC | CASSPIGRVQDEQFF
- | TRBJ2-5 | - | TRBV20-1 | TGCAGTGCTAGGGGAGACAGTAAAGAGACCCAGTACTTC | CSARGDSKETQYF
few | TRBJ1-2 | TRBD1 | TRBV7-2 | TGTGCCAGCAGCGAGGAAGGACAGGGGGCGGATGGCTACACCTTC | CASSEEGQGADGYTF
- | TRBJ2-1 | TRBD2 | TRBV10-3 | TGTGCCATCAGTGATGCCCCAGCGGGAGGTATGAATGAGCAGTTCTTC | CAISDAPAGGMNEQFF
many | TRBJ1-5 | - | TRBV5-1 | TGCGCCAGCAGCGGAGGCGAGGGCTCTGGGCCCCAGCATTTT | CASSGGEGSGPQHF
few | TRBJ2-4 | - | TRBV5-5 | TGTGCCAGCAGCAGAACCGGGACTCCAGGGGACATTCAGTACTTC | CASSRTGTPGDIQYF
- | TRBJ1-2 | - | TRBV5-5 | TGTGCCAGCAGCTTGGACAGATTCGCTAACTATGGCTACACCTTC | CASSLDRFANYGYTF
- | TRBJ2-5 | TRBD2 | TRBV5-1 | TGCGCCAGCGGCCCCGGGACTAGCGAACCAGAGACCCAGTACTTC | CASGPGTSEPETQYF
few | TRBJ2-2 | - | TRBV6-4 | TGTGCCAGCTCGACGGGAGACGGGAACACCGGGGAGCTGTTTTTT | CASSTGDGNTGELFF
- | TRBJ2-7 | TRBD2 | TRBV7-8 | TGTGCCAGCAGCTCCCGGGGACTAGCAAACGAGCAGTACTTC | CASSSRGLANEQYF
- | TRBJ2-3 | - | TRBV12-5 | TGTGCTAGTGGTTTGTTGGACCTAGGGGATACGCAGTATTTT | CASGLLDLGDTQYF
few | TRBJ2-7 | TRBD2 | TRBV4-1 | TGCGCCAGCAGCCCGGGACTAGCGGGAGGAACCTACGAGCAGTACTTC | CASSPGLAGGTYEQYF
- | TRBJ2-7 | TRBD1 | TRBV27 | TGTGCCAGCAGCCCCGGGACAGCTTTCCCCTACGAGCAGTACTTC | CASSPGTAFPYEQYF
many | TRBJ2-5 | - | TRBV12-3/TRBV12-4 | TGTGCCAGCACTTTGACAGCTACTCAAGAGACCCAGTACTTC | CASTLTATQETQYF
- | TRBJ2-1 | - | TRBV10-1 | TGCGCCAGCAGTGATAATCGAGTCGTCGATGAGCAGTTCTTC | CASSDNRVVDEQFF
- | TRBJ2-7 | - | TRBV10-2 | TGCGCCAGCGGAGAGGGCTACGAGCAGTACTTC | CASGEGYEQYF
many | TRBJ2-3 | - | TRBV7-6 | TGTGCCAGCAGCTTTAGAGGAGGCACAGATACGCAGTATTTT | CASSFRGGTDTQYF
- | TRBJ2-7 | TRBD2 | TRBV7-2 | TGTGCCAGCAGCTCTTGGACTAGCGGGACTATCGAGCAGTACTTC | CASSSWTSGTIEQYF